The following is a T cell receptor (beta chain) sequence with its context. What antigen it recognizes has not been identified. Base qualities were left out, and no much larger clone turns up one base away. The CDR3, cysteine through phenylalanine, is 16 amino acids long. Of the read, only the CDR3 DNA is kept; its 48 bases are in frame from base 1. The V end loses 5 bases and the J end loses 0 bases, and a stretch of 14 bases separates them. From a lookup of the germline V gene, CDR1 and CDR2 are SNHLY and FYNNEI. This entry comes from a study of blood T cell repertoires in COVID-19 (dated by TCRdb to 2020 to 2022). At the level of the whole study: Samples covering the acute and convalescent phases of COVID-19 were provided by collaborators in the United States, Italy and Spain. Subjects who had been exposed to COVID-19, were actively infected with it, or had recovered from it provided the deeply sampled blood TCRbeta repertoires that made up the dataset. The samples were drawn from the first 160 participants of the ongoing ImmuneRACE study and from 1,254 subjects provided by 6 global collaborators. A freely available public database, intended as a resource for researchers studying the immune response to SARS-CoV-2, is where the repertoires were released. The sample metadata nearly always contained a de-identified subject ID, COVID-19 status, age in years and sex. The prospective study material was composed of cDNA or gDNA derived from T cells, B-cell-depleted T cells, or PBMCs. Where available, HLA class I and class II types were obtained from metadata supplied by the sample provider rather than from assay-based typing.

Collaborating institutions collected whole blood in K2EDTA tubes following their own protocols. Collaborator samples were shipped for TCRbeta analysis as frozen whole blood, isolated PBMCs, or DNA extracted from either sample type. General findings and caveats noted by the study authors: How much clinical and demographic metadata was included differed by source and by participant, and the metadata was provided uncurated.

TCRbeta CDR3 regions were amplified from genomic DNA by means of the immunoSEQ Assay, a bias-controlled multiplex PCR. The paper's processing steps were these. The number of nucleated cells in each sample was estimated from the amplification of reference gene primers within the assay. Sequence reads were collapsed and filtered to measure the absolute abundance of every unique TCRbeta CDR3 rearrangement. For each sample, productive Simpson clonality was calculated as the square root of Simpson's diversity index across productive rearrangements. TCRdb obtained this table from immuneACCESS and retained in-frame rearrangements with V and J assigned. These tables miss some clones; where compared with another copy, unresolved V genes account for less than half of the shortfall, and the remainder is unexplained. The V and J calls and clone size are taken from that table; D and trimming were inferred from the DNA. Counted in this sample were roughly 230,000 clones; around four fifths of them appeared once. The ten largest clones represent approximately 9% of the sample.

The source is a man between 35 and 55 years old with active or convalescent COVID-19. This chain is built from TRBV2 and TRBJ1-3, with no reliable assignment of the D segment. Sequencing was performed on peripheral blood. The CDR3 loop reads CASSPQTRSSGNTIYF. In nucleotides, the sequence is TGTGCCAGCAGTCCCCAGACTCGTTCCTCTGGAAACACCATATATTTT.